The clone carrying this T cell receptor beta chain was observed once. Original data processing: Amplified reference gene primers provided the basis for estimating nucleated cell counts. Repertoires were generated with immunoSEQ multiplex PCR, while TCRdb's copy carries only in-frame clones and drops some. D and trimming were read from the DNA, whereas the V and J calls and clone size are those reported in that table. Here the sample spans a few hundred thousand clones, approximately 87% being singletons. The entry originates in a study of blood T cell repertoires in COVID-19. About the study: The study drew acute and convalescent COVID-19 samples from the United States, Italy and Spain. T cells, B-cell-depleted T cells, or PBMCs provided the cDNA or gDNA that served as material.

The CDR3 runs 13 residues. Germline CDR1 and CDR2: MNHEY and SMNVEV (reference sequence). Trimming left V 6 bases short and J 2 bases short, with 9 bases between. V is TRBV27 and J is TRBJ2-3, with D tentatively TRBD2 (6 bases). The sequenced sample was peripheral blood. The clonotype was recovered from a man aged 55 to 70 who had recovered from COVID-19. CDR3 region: CASRRTNTDTQYF. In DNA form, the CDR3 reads TGTGCCAGCAGAAGGACTAACACAGATACGCAGTATTTT.